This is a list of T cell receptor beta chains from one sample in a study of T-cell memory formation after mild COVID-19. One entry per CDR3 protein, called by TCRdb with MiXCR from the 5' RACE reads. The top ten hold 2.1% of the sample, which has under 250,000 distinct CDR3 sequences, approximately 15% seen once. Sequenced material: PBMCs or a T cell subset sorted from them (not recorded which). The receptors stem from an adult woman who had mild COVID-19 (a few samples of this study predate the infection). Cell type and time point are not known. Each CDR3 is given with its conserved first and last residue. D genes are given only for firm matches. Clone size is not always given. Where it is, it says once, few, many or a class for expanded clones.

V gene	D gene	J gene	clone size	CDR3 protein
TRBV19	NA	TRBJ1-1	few	CASTGTPNTEAFF
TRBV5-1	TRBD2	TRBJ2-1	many	CASSSGTSGAAPYNEQFF
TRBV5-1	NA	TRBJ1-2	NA	CASSSDSLSSGYTF
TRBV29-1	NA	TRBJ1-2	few	CSVEEGAGGYTF
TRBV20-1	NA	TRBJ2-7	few	CSAEDLLEQYF
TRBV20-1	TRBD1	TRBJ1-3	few	CSARLGQGNTIYF
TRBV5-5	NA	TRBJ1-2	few	CASSFNLLSRQIYYGYTF
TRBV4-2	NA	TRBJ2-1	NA	CASSQGELGRNEQFF
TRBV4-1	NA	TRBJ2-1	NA	CASSQGHNEQFF
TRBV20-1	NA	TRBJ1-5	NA	CSARTVGYQPQHF
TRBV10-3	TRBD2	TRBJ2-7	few	CAISVPGLALYEQYF
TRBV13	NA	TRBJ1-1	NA	CASSFSRGNTEAFF
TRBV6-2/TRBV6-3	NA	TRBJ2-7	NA	CASSYSLVEQYF
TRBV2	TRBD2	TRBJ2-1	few	CARQQTTSGGDQFF
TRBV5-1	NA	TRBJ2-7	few	CASRLTRESYEQYF
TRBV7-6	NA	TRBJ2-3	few	CASSGWADTQYF
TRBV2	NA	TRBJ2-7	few	CASSSQSYEQYF
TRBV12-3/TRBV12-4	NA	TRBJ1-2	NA	CASSLRSYGYTF
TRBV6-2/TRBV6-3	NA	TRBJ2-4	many	CASSYSDLNIQYF
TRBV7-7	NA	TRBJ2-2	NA	CASSEGGELFF
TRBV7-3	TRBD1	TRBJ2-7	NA	CASSLRDSYEQYF
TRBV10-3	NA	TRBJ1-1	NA	CAISDWGTRTEAFF
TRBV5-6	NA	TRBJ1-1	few	CASSSSLVRRGNTEAFF
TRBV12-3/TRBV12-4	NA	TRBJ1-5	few	CASSQARGNQPQHF
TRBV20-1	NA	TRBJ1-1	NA	CSARVQGYRTEAFF
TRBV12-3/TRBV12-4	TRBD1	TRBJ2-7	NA	CASSLTGKNEQYF
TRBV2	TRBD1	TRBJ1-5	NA	CASSRDRYSNQPQHF
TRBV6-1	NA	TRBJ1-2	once	CASSPSRSFFNYGYTF
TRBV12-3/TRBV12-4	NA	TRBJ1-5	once	CASRGAIHNQPQHF
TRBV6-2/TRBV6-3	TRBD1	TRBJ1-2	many	CASSSRTTGDYGYTF
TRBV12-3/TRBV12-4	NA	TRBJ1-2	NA	CASAYRGGYTF
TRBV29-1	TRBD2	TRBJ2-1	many	CSVEELAGELHF
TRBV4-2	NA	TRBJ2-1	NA	CASSQDGPRGSNNEQFF
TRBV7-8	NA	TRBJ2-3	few	CASSLGIVDTQYF
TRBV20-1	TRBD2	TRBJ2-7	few	CSARTWLAGASYEQYF
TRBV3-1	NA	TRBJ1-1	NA	CASSHRGQSTEAFF
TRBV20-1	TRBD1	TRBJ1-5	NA	CSAIRTGYNQPQHF
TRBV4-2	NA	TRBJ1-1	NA	CASSHTGLNTEAFF
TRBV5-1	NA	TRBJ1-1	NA	CASSYDSRYEAFF
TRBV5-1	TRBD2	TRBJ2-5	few	CASSTRTSGGASQETQYF
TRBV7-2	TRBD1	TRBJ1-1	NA	CASRLLAGTVNTEAFF
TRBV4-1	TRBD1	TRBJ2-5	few	CASSQAIRTGGLVGVGETQYF
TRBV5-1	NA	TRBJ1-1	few	CASSLATTLNTEAFF
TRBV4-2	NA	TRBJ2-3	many	CASSQHQGGGPSTDTQYF
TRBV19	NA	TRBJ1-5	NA	CASRREGQPQHF
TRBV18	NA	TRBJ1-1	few	CASSLLNGDTEAFF
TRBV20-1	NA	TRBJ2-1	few	CSAVLARQFF
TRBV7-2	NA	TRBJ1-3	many	CASSPPGNTIYF
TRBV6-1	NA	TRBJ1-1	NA	CASSVRTVNTEAFF
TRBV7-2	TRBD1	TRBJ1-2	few	CASSFRQGGSRGYTF
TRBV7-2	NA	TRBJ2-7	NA	CASSLSGGLAFYEQYF
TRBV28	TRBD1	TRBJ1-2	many	CASSRLTGTGAQRTF
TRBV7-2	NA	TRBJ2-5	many	CASSPLAVGETQYF
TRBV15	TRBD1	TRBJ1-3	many	CATSRDRTGTGGGNTIYF
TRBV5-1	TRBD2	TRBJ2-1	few	CASSLPGLAGAGEQFF
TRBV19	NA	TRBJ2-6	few	CASSFTGTGANVLTF
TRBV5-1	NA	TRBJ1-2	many	CASRTGDNYGYTF
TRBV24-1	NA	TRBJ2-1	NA	CATSDSPGGLRDEQFF
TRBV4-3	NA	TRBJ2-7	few	CASSHQAGTYEQYF